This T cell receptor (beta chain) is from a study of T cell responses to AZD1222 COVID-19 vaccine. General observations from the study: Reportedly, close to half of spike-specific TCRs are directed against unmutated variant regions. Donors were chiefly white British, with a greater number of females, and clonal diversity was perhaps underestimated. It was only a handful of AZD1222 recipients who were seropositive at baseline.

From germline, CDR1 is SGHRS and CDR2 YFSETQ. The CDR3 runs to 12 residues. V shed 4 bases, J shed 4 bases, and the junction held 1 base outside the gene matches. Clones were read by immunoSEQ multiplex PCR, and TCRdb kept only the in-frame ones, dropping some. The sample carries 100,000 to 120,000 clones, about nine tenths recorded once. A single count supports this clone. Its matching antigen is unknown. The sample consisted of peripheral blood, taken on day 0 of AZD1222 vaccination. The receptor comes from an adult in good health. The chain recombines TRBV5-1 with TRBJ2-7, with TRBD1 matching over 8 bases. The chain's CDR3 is CASSGQGYEQYF. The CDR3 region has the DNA TGCGCCAGCAGCGGACAGGGTTACGAGCAGTACTTC.